This T cell receptor beta chain emerged from a study of T cell responses to AZD1222 COVID-19 vaccine. Study observations and caveats: Of the AZD1222 recipients, only 5 or 6 were seropositive at baseline. Two doses of AZD1222 preceded a rise in Spike-specific TCR breadth and depth.

Note on this clone: What it recognizes is unknown.

TCRdb keeps only in-frame clones here, not all; method: immunoSEQ multiplex PCR. The sample shows 95,000 to 110,000 clones, 92% of them seen only once. V shed 3 bases, J shed 7 bases, and the junction held 0 bases outside the gene matches. The CDR3 spans 12 residues. The sample in question was peripheral blood, obtained 28 days after the second AZD1222 dose. The chain has TRBV12-3 or TRBV12-4 and TRBJ1-2; 9 nucleotides match TRBD1. The sequence was collected from an adult who received the AZD1222 COVID-19 vaccine. CDR3 DNA: TGTGCCAGCAGTTTGGGACAGGGTGGCTACACCTTC. This translates into CASSLGQGGYTF.